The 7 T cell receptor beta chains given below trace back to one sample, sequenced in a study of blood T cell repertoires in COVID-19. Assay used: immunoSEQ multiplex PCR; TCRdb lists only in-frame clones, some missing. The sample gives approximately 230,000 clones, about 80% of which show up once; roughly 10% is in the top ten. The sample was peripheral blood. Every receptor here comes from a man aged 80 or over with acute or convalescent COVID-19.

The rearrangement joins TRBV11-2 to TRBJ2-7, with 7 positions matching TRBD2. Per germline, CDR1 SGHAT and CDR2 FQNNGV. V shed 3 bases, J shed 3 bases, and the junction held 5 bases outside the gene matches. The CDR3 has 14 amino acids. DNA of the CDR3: TGTGCCAGCAGCTTCAACCCGGGGGGCTACGAGCAGTACTTC. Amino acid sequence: CASSFNPGGYEQYF.

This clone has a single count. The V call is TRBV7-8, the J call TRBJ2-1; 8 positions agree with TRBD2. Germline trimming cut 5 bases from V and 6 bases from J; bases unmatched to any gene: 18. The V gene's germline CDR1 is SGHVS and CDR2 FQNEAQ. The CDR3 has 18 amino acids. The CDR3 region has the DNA TGTGCCAGCAGCCTAATTGGATCGGGGGGGAGGGCCCTCAATGAGCAGTTCTTC. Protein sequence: CASSLIGSGGRALNEQFF.

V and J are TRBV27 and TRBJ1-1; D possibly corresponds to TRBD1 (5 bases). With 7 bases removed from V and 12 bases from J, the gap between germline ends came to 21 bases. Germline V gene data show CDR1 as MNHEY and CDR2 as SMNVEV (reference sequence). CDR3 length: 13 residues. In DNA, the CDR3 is TGTGCCAGCACCCCGCGGGGGGGGATCAGATCTTTCTTT. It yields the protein CASTPRGGIRSFF.

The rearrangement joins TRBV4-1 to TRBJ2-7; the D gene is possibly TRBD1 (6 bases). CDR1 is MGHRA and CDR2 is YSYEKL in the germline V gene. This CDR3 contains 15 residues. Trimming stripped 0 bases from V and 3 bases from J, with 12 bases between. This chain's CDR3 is CASSQDRAGVYEQYF. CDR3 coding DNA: TGCGCCAGCAGCCAAGACCGGGCAGGGGTCTACGAGCAGTACTTC.

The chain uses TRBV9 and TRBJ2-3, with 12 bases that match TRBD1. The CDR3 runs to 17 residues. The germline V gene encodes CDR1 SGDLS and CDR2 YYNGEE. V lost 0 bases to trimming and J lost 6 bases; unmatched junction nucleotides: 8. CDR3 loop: CASSVEFGTGGVDTQYF. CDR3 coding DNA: TGTGCCAGCAGCGTAGAATTCGGGACAGGGGGCGTGGATACGCAGTATTTT.

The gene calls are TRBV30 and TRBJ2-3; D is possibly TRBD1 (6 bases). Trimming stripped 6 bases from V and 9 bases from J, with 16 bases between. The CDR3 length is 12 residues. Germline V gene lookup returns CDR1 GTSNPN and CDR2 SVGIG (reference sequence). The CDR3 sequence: CACRRPGDTQYF. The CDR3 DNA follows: TGTGCCTGTCGGAGGCCAGGGGACACGCAGTATTTT.

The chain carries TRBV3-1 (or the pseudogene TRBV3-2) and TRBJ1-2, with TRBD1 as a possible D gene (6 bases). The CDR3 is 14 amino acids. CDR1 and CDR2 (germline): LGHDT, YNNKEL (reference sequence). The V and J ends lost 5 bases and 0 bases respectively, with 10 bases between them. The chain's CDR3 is CASSNRVTNYGYTF. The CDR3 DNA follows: TGTGCCAGCAGCAACAGGGTTACTAACTATGGCTACACCTTC.